The 22 T cell receptor beta chains given below trace back to one sample, sequenced in a study of T-cell memory formation after mild COVID-19. A single record per CDR3 protein comes from TCRdb applying MiXCR to the 5' RACE reads. The data hold under 700,000 distinct CDR3 sequences, with about a fifth observed a single time. The specimen was PBMCs or a T cell subset sorted from them (not recorded which). These receptors were collected from an adult woman who had mild COVID-19 (a few samples of this study predate the infection). Cell type and time point are not known.

This clonotype was counted at least ten times. The chain has TRBV10-3 and TRBJ2-3, with D maybe TRBD1 (5 bases). V was clipped by 5 bases and J by 2 bases, with 11 bases between them. Germline V gives CDR1 ENHRY, CDR2 SYGVKD. The CDR3 loop spans 14 amino acids. CDR3 DNA: TGTGCCATCAGTCTACAAGGGGTCACAGATACGCAGTATTTT. It specifies CAISLQGVTDTQYF.

Only a few counts were recorded for this clonotype. The rearrangement uses TRBV6-5 and TRBJ2-7; possibly TRBD1 or TRBD2 for D (5 bases each). CDR1 and CDR2 (germline): MNHEY, SVGAGI. The CDR3 contains 14 residues. V dropped 2 bases and J dropped 1 base, with 9 bases sitting between them. Here the CDR3 DNA reads TGTGCCAGCAGTTACGGGGACGCATCCTACGAGCAGTACTTC. Amino acid sequence: CASSYGDASYEQYF.

The J gene is TRBJ2-7, the V gene TRBV21-1; the DNA was not compared with TRBD2, the D call given in the table. TRBV21-1 is recorded as a pseudogene. The length of the CDR3 is 13 residues. The CDR3 here is CASSKRAYYEQYF. The CDR3 nucleotides read TGTGCCAGCAGCAAGAGGGCCTACTACGAGCAGTACTTC.

The chain joins TRBV5-1 to TRBJ2-1; no definite D call. The CDR3 loop spans 12 amino acids. Trimming cost V 4 bases and J 7 bases, with 9 bases left between them. Germline lookup yields CDR1 SGHRS and CDR2 YFSETQ. Written as DNA, the CDR3 is TGCGCCAGCAGCATTGTTCTTAATGAGCAGTTCTTC. The encoded protein is CASSIVLNEQFF.

This clonotype appeared a few times. The chain has TRBV24-1 and TRBJ2-1; 13 bases are a match to TRBD2. Germline CDR1 is KGHDR and CDR2 is SFDVKD. The CDR3 spans 17 residues. Trimming took 5 bases from V and 12 from J; bases not matched to a gene: 15. CDR3 sequence (DNA): TGTGCCACCAGTGCCCCGTCCGGGACTAGCGGGACGCCTGGGCAGTTCTTC. Translated: CATSAPSGTSGTPGQFF.

The rearrangement joins TRBV2 to TRBJ1-2, with D possibly matching TRBD1 (5 bases). Germline V CDR1 and CDR2: SNHLY, FYNNEI. Between the trimmed V and J ends, which lost 8 bases and 3 bases, there was a span of 7 bases. The CDR3 totals 11 residues. As DNA, the CDR3 is TGTGCCAGCGGGGGGGACTATGGCTACACCTTC. Translation: CASGGDYGYTF.

The chain recombines TRBV6-5 with TRBJ2-2; the D gene is possibly TRBD1 (5 bases). CDR3 length equals 15 residues. V was cut by 2 bases and J by 1 base, with 8 bases left in between. Germline CDR1 reads MNHEY; CDR2 reads SVGAGI. CDR3 amino acids: CASSYRGVNTGELFF. CDR3 coding DNA: TGTGCCAGCAGTTACAGGGGTGTGAACACCGGGGAGCTGTTTTTT.

The chain couples TRBV29-1 to TRBJ1-2, with a tentative D call TRBD1 (6 bases). From germline, CDR1 is SQVTM and CDR2 ANQGSEA. This CDR3 has 15 residues. Trimming removed 0 bases at V and 4 bases at J, with 15 bases between. The CDR3 sequence is CSVEDPGQIFYGYTF. The CDR3, as DNA: TGCAGCGTTGAAGATCCTGGACAGATTTTCTATGGCTACACCTTC.

This clonotype was seen at least ten times. The chain combines TRBV20-1 with TRBJ1-6; no firm D call. The V end lost 3 bases, the J end lost 5 bases, and 8 bases lay between the germline ends. CDR1 is DFQATT and CDR2 is SNEGSKA in the germline V gene (reference sequence). This CDR3 spans 13 amino acids. The CDR3 region has the DNA TGCAGTGCTAGTCACGTAGATAATTCACCCCTCCACTTT. It translates to CSASHVDNSPLHF.

The gene calls are TRBV18 and TRBJ2-2, with 9 nucleotides matching TRBD1. Germline loops: CDR1 KGHSH, CDR2 LQKENI. The V and J ends lost 1 base and 5 bases, in that order; junction bases with no gene match: 5. The CDR3 covers 16 residues. CDR3 DNA sequence: TGTGCCAGCTCACCACTGGGGACAGGGCGAACCGGGGAGCTGTTTTTT. Its protein is CASSPLGTGRTGELFF.

V is TRBV10-3 and J is TRBJ1-2; TRBD1 might be the D (5 bases). The V gene lost 3 bases and the J gene lost 8 bases, with 16 bases spanning the gap. The CDR3 spans 14 residues. CDR1 and CDR2 (germline): ENHRY, SYGVKD. The DNA for the CDR3 is TGTGCCATCAGTGATCGTACAGGAACAAGCGGCTACACCTTC. The encoded protein is CAISDRTGTSGYTF.

In its sample, this clonotype was seen a few times. The chain has TRBV6-1 and TRBJ1-1; 7 bases are a match to TRBD1. The ends lost 7 bases at V and 3 bases at J; junction bases unmatched: 11. The CDR3 consists of 15 residues. CDR1 MNHNS and CDR2 SASEGT come from the germline V gene. Written as DNA, the CDR3 is TGTGCCAGCAATGCCTTACTGGGACAGTACACTGAAGCTTTCTTT. As protein: CASNALLGQYTEAFF.

This chain links TRBV7-9 with TRBJ1-1; 8 nucleotides align to TRBD1. Germline V gene data show CDR1 as SEHNR and CDR2 as FQNEAQ (reference sequence). V was clipped by 6 bases and J by 2 bases; unmatched bases: 8. CDR3 size: 15 residues. The DNA of the CDR3 is TGTGCCAGCAGGAAACAGACAGGGGCCAACACTGAAGCTTTCTTT. It codes for CASRKQTGANTEAFF.

The rearrangement uses TRBV24-1 and TRBJ2-7; D is perhaps TRBD1 or TRBD2 (5 bases each). Per the germline V gene, CDR1 is KGHDR and CDR2 is SFDVKD. V lost 6 bases and J 3 bases, leaving 14 bases between the germline ends. The CDR3 totals 14 residues. CDR3 region: CATSNQGDYYEQYF. DNA for the CDR3: TGTGCCACCAGTAATCAGGGAGATTACTACGAGCAGTACTTC.

This clonotype was picked up a small number of times. The chain links TRBV6-5 to TRBJ1-5; D gene uncertain. Looked up from germline, CDR1 is MNHEY and CDR2 is SVGAGI. This CDR3 comprises 14 residues. Trimming removed 6 bases from V and 3 bases from J, with 12 bases in between. The CDR3 reads CASRDGGSNQPQHF. Here the CDR3 DNA reads TGTGCCAGCAGGGACGGTGGGTCCAATCAGCCCCAGCATTTT.

The J gene is TRBJ2-5, the V gene TRBV3-1; D perhaps matches TRBD2 (6 bases). Trimming took 4 bases from V and 2 from J, leaving 8 bases between them. Looked up from germline, CDR1 is LGHDT and CDR2 is YNNKEL (reference sequence). CDR3 length: 13 residues. CDR3 coding DNA: TGTGCCAGCAGCCCGGAGGGGCAAGAGACCCAGTACTTC. Amino acids: CASSPEGQETQYF.

This clonotype turned up a few times. The rearrangement joins TRBV5-6 to TRBJ2-7, with D possibly being TRBD1 or TRBD2 (5 bases each). The CDR3 has 14 amino acids. V gave up 4 bases and J gave up 6 bases, with 17 bases separating them. The germline V gene encodes CDR1 SGHDT and CDR2 YYEEEE. CDR3 loop: CASSLTGQGSEQYF. The CDR3 bases are TGTGCCAGCAGCCTAACGGGGCAGGGTAGCGAGCAGTACTTC.

This clonotype was seen a handful of times. The rearrangement joins TRBV20-1 to TRBJ2-7, with 14 bases matching TRBD2. Trimming removed 7 bases from V and 2 bases from J; junction bases left unmatched: 10. The CDR3 runs 16 residues. Germline V gene sequence: CDR1 DFQATT, CDR2 SNEGSKA (reference sequence). This chain's CDR3 is CSVTPLTSGGAYEQYF. The CDR3 region has the DNA TGCAGTGTCACCCCGTTGACTAGCGGGGGGGCCTACGAGCAGTACTTC.

V is TRBV10-3 and J is TRBJ2-3, with 9 bases identical to TRBD2. Trimming took 1 base from V and 1 from J; bases not matched to a gene: 3. The CDR3 covers 16 residues. CDR1 and CDR2 from the germline V gene are ENHRY and SYGVKD. CDR3: CAISEFSSGGTDTQYF. DNA of the CDR3: TGTGCCATCAGTGAGTTTTCTAGCGGGGGCACAGATACGCAGTATTTT.

This clonotype was counted a few times. The chain recombines TRBV5-1 with TRBJ2-3, with TRBD2 matching 8 bases. The CDR3 runs to 15 residues. J was trimmed by 6 bases and V by 0 bases; bases with no gene match: 6. Germline V gene data show CDR1 as SGHRS and CDR2 as YFSETQ. The CDR3 here is CASSLDGLASDTQYF. The CDR3 DNA is TGCGCCAGCAGCTTGGACGGACTAGCTTCCGATACGCAGTATTTT.

V usage is TRBV6-1 and J usage is TRBJ1-2; 8 nucleotides match TRBD1. V lost 6 bases and J lost 6; bases outside the gene matches: 15. The CDR3 is 16 amino acids. Per germline, CDR1 MNHNS and CDR2 SASEGT. The CDR3 loop reads CASSDGQGANLHGYTF. CDR3 sequence (DNA): TGTGCCAGCAGCGATGGACAGGGAGCTAACCTGCATGGCTACACCTTC.

This clonotype was seen a few times. The chain links TRBV5-1 to TRBJ2-7, with 12 bases lining up with TRBD2. The germline gives CDR1 SGHRS, CDR2 YFSETQ. V dropped 4 bases and J dropped 0; count of bases not matched to a gene: 5. The CDR3 is 16 amino acids. CDR3 bases: TGCGCCAGCAGCCACCTAGCGGGAGGGCCCTCCTACGAGCAGTACTTC. Its protein product is CASSHLAGGPSYEQYF.